The 10 T cell receptor beta chains below come from one sample, sequenced in a study of blood T cell repertoires in COVID-19. The repertoire was sequenced with immunoSEQ multiplex PCR; TCRdb's copy has only in-frame clones and lacks some. This table has about 320,000 clones, around 89% appearing once. The sequenced sample consisted of peripheral blood. The receptors derive from a man between 18 and 35 years old who had recovered from COVID-19.

The chain is built from TRBV4-2 and TRBJ1-4; D unresolved. Germline CDR1 LGHNA, CDR2 YNFKEQ. This CDR3 contains 16 residues. V was trimmed by 1 base and J by 4 bases, leaving 13 bases between them. CDR3 amino acids: CASSQVGAGGNEKLFF. The CDR3 DNA follows: TGTGCCAGCAGCCAAGTCGGAGCGGGAGGTAATGAAAAACTGTTTTTT.

The V call is TRBV5-4, the J call TRBJ2-3; TRBD2 is a possible D gene (6 bases). The CDR3 spans 13 residues. CDR1 is SGHNT, CDR2 YYREEE, per germline (reference sequence). Trimming stripped 9 bases from V and 6 bases from J, with 17 bases between. CDR3 DNA: TGTGCCACCCCCCTGGGGGGATCTGATACGCAGTATTTT. It codes for CATPLGGSDTQYF.

The chain has TRBV18 and TRBJ2-1; TRBD2 matches at 9 bases. In germline, CDR1 is KGHSH, CDR2 LQKENI. This CDR3 comprises 15 residues. V shed 2 bases, J shed 4 bases, and the junction held 3 bases outside the gene matches. As DNA, the CDR3 is TGTGCCAGCTCACCAGGGCTAGCGGGGTACAATGAGCAGTTCTTC. It translates to CASSPGLAGYNEQFF.

This chain joins TRBV6-5 and TRBJ1-6, with D perhaps TRBD1 (6 bases). Germline V lookup: CDR1 MNHEY, CDR2 SVGAGI. V lost 2 bases and J lost 10, with 12 bases in between. The CDR3 has 14 residues. The CDR3 DNA reads as TGTGCCAGCAGTTACCCGGGGGGCTGGTCACCCCTCCACTTT. It translates to CASSYPGGWSPLHF.

This clone was seen a few times. The CDR3 is CASSLVTRVHNSPLHF. The CDR3, as DNA: TGTGCCAGCAGCTTAGTCACTCGGGTACATAATTCACCCCTCCACTTT. The V call is TRBV7-8, the J call TRBJ1-6; no clear D gene. Trimming took off 1 base at V and 5 bases at J, with 12 bases between the two ends. Germline CDR1 reads SGHVS; CDR2 reads FQNEAQ. The CDR3 totals 16 residues.

The chain combines TRBV7-9 with TRBJ1-4; D is ambiguous. V was trimmed by 4 bases and J by 8 bases, leaving 5 bases between them. The CDR3 has 11 amino acids. CDR1 is SEHNR, CDR2 FQNEAQ, per germline (reference sequence). CDR3 in DNA: TGTGCCAGCAGCTCCCAGGAAAAACTGTTTTTT. Protein product: CASSSQEKLFF.

V is TRBV19 and J is TRBJ1-6; TRBD1 agrees at 11 bases. The CDR3 totals 17 residues. CDR1 and CDR2 from the germline V gene are LNHDA and SQIVND (reference sequence). The junction had 11 bases not matched to a gene; V was cut back by 4 bases and J by 9 bases. CDR3 region: CASSTISAGQGGSPLHF. The CDR3 DNA reads TGTGCCAGTAGTACAATTTCTGCGGGACAGGGGGGTTCACCCCTCCACTTT.

This chain connects TRBV19 to TRBJ1-1; 7 nucleotides align to TRBD1. The CDR3 is made up of 14 amino acids. Germline-derived CDR1 and CDR2 are LNHDA and SQIVND (reference sequence). V was pared by 5 bases and J by 3 bases, with 6 bases of the junction left unmatched. CDR3: CASSPMTGYTEAFF. The CDR3 nucleotides are TGTGCCAGTAGTCCCATGACAGGGTACACTGAAGCTTTCTTT.

The rearrangement joins TRBV6-1 to TRBJ2-2, with 7 bases that match TRBD1. Germline trimming cut 4 bases from V and 4 bases from J; bases unmatched to any gene: 9. Germline CDR1 MNHNS, CDR2 SASEGT. This CDR3 has 16 amino acids. This CDR3 is CASSVYMAGGTGELFF. CDR3 DNA: TGTGCCAGCAGTGTTTATATGGCAGGGGGCACCGGGGAGCTGTTTTTT.

This clone came up many times. The chain recombines TRBV7-2 with TRBJ1-2, with D tentatively TRBD1 (6 bases). The ends were cut back, 5 bases at V and 2 bases at J, with 9 bases in the middle. Germline V gene data show CDR1 as SGHTA and CDR2 as FQGNSA. The CDR3 consists of 13 residues. The CDR3 DNA reads as TGTGCCAGCAGCCCGGACAGCAACTATGGCTACACCTTC. Protein product: CASSPDSNYGYTF.